The T cell receptor (beta chain) described here comes from a study of shared clonotypes between healthy human individuals. Across the study: Plates per donor: three CD4 naive, three CD4 memory, two CD8 naive, one CD8 memory. Regarding the study as a whole: Researchers sampled only blood; tissue repertoires likely differ.

As concerns this clone: Its antigen is unidentified.

Naive CD8 cells lacked CD45RO, underwent positive selection for CCR7 and left out terminally differentiated effector memory CD45RA+ cells. This table comes from immunoSEQ multiplex PCR, and its TCRdb copy is limited to in-frame clones, with some not included. The sample has about 2 million clones, about 95% seen once. The CDR3 covers 14 residues. V lost 5 bases and J lost 6, with 13 bases in between. CDR1 and CDR2 (germline): MNHEY, SMNVEV (reference sequence). Input material: naive CD8+ T cells sorted from blood. The rearrangement uses TRBV27 and TRBJ2-2; no definite D call. This sequence originates from a man aged 18 to 30 in good health. The DNA of the CDR3 is TGTGCCAGCAGTACCACCCCTTTATCCGGGGAGCTGTTTTTT. This codes for CASSTTPLSGELFF.